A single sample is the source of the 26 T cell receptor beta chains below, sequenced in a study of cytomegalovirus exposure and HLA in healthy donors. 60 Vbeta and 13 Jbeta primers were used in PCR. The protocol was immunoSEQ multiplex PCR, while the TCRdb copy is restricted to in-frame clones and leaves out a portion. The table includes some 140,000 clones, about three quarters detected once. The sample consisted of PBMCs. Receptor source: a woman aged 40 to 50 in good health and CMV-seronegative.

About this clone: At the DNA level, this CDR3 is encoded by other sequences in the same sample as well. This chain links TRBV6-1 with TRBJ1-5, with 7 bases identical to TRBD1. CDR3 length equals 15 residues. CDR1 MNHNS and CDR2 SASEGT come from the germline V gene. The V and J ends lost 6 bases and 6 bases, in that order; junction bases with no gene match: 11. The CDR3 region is CASSARGESFQPQHF. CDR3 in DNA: TGTGCCAGCAGCGCCAGGGGGGAGAGTTTTCAGCCCCAGCATTTT.

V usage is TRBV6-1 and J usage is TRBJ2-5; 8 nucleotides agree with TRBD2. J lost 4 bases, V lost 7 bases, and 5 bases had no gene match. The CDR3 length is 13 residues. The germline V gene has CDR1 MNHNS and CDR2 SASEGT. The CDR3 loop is CASTPGGIETQYF. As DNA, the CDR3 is TGTGCCAGCACCCCGGGGGGGATAGAGACCCAGTACTTC.

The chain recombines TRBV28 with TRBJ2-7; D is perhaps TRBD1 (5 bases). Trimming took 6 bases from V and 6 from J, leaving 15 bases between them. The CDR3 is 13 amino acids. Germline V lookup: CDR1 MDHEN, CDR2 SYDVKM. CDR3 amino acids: CASSPGQGIEQYV. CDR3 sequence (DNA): TGTGCCAGCAGCCCTGGGCAGGGTATCGAGCAGTACGTC.

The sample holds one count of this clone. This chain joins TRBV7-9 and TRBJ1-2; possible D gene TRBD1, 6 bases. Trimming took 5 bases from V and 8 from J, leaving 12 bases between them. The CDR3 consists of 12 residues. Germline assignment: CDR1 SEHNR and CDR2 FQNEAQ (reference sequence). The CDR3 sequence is CASSLGQRGYTF. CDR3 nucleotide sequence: TGTGCCAGCAGCCTCGGACAGCGGGGCTACACCTTC.

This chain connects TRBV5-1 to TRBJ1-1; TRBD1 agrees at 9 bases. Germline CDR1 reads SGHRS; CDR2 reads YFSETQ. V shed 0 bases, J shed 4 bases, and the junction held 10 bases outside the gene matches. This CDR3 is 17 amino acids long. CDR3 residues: CASSLEGQGIKGTEAFF. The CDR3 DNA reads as TGCGCCAGCAGCTTGGAGGGACAGGGTATCAAGGGCACTGAAGCTTTCTTT. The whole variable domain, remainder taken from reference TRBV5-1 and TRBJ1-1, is KAGVTQTPRYLIKTRGQQVTLSCSPISGHRSVSWYQQTPGQGLQFLFEYFSETQRNKGNFPGRFSGRQFSNSRSEMNVSTLELGDSALYLCASSLEGQGIKGTEAFFGQGTRLTVV.

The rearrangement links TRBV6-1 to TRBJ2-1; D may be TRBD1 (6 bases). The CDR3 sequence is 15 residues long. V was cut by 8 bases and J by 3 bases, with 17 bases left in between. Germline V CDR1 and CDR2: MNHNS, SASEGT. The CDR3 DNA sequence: TGTGCCAGCTGGACAGACTATGTCTACTACAATGAGCAGTTCTTC. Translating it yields CASWTDYVYYNEQFF.

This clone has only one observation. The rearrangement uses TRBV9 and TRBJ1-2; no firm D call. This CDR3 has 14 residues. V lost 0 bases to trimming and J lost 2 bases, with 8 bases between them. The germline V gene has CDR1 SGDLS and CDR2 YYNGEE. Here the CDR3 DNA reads TGTGCCAGCAGCGTAGCTCCGGAGAACTATGGCTACACCTTC. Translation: CASSVAPENYGYTF.

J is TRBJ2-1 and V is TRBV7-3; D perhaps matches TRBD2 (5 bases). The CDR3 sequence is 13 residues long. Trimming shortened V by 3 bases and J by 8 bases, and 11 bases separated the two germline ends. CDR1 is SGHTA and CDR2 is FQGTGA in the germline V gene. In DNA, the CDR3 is TGTGCCAGCAGCTTTTCGGGGTGGGATGAGCAGTTCTTC. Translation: CASSFSGWDEQFF.

CDR3 DNA sequence: TGCGCCAGCAGAGTGCCCGGGGACTATGGCTACACCTTC. It codes for CASRVPGDYGYTF. V and J are TRBV5-1 and TRBJ1-2; D is uncertain. This CDR3 spans 13 amino acids. The V end lost 5 bases, the J end lost 3 bases, and 11 bases lay between the germline ends. Germline CDR1 SGHRS, CDR2 YFSETQ.

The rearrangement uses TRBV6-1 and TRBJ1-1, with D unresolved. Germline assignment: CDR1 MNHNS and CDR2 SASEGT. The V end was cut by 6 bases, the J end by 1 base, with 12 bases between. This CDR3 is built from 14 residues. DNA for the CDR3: TGTGCCAGCAGCCCAGAGGAGTCGAACACTGAAGCTTTCTTT. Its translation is CASSPEESNTEAFF.

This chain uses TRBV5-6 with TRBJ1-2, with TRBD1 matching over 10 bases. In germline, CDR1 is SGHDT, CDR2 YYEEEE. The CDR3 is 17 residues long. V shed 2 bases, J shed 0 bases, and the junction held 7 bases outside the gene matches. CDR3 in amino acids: CASSFLGQGLANYGYTF. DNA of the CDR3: TGTGCCAGCAGCTTCCTGGGACAGGGGCTAGCTAACTATGGCTACACCTTC.

The CDR3 DNA sequence: TGTGCCAGCAGCCCCATATTACAGGACAGGGGGATACCCTACGAGCAGTACTTC. It specifies CASSPILQDRGIPYEQYF. The rearrangement links TRBV7-6 to TRBJ2-7, with 10 bases lining up with TRBD1. The CDR3 consists of 18 residues. With V trimmed by 5 bases and J by 2 bases, 15 bases remained unmatched. From germline, CDR1 is SGHVS and CDR2 FNYEAQ.

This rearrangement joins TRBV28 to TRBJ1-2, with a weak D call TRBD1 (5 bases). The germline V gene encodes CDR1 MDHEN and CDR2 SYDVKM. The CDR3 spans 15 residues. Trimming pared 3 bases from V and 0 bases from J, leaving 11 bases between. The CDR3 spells CASSLIQVANYGYTF. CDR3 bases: TGTGCCAGCAGTTTGATACAGGTAGCTAACTATGGCTACACCTTC.

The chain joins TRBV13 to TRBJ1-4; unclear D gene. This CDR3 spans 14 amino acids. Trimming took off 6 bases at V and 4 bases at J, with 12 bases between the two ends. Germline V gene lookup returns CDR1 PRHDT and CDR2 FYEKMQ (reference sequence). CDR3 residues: CASSQVALNEKLFF. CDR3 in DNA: TGTGCCAGCAGTCAGGTTGCTCTTAATGAAAAACTGTTTTTT.

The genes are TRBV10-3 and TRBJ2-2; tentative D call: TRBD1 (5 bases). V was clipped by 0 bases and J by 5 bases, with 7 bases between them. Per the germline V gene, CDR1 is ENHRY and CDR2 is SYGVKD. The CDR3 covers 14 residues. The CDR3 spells CAISESAGTGELFF. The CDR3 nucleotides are TGTGCCATCAGTGAGTCGGCAGGGACCGGGGAGCTGTTTTTT.

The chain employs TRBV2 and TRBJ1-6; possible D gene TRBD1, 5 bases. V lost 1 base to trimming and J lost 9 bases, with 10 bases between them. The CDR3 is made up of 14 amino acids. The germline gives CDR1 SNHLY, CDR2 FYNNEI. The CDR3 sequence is CASSEEGLSSPLHF. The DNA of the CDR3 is TGTGCCAGCAGTGAAGAGGGGCTTAGTTCACCCCTCCACTTT.

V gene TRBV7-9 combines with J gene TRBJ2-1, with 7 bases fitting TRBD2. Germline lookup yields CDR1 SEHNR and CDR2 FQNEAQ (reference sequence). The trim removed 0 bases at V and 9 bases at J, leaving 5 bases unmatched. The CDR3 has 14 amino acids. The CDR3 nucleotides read TGTGCCAGCAGCTTAGCGGCGGGAGCAGCTGAGCAGTTCTTC. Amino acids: CASSLAAGAAEQFF.

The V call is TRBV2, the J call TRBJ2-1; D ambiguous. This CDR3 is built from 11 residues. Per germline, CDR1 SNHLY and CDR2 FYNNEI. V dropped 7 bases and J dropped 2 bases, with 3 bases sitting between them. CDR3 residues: CASTPYNEQFF. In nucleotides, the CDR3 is TGTGCCAGCACTCCCTACAATGAGCAGTTCTTC.

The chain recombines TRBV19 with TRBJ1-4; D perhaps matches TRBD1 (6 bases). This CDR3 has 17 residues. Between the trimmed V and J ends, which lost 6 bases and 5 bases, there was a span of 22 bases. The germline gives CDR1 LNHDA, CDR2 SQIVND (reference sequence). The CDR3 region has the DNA TGTGCCAGTAGCCATTGGACCGCCGAGGGACAAAATGAAAAACTGTTTTTT. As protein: CASSHWTAEGQNEKLFF.

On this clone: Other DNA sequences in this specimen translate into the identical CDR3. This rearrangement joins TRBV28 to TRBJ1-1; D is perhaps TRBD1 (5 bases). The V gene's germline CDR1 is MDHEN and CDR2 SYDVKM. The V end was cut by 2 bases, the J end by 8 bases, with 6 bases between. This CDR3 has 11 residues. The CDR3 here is CASSLRGEAFF. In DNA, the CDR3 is TGTGCCAGCAGTTTAAGGGGCGAAGCTTTCTTT.

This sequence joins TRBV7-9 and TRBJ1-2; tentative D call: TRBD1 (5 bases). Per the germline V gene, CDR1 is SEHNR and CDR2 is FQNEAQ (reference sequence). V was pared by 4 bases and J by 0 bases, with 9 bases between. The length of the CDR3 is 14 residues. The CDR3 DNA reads TGTGCCAGCAGCTCTGCGGGGGCTAACTATGGCTACACCTTC. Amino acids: CASSSAGANYGYTF.

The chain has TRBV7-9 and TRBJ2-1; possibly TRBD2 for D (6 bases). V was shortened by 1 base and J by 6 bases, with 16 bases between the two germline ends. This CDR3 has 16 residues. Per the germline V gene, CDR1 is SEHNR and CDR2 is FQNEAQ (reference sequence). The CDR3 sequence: CASSLVGGGRPNEQFF. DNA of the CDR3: TGTGCCAGCAGCTTAGTCGGGGGAGGCAGGCCCAATGAGCAGTTCTTC.

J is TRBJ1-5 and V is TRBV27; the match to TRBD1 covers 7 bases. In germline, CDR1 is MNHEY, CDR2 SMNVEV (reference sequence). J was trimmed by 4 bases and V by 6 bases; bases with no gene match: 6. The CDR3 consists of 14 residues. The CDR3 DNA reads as TGTGCCAGCAGGCCAGGGACAGATAATCAGCCCCAGCATTTT. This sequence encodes CASRPGTDNQPQHF.

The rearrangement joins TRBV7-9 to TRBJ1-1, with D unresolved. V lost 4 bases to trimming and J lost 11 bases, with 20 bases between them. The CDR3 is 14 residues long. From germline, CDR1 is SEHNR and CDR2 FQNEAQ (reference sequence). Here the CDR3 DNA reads TGTGCCAGCAGCTCCGGTTTTCCTCCCTGGGAGGCTTTCTTT. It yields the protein CASSSGFPPWEAFF. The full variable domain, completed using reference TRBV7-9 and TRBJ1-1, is DTGVSQNPRHKITKRGQNVTFRCDPISEHNRLYWYRQTLGQGPEFLTYFQNEAQLEKSRLLSDRFSAERPKGSFSTLEIQRTEQGDSAMYLCASSSGFPPWEAFFGQGTRLTVV.

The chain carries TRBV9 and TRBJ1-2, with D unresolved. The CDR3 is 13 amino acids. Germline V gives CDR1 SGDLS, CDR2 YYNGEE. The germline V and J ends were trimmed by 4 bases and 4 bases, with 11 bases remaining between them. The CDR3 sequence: CASSTGGGYGYTF. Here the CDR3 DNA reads TGTGCCAGCAGCACTGGAGGTGGCTATGGCTACACCTTC.

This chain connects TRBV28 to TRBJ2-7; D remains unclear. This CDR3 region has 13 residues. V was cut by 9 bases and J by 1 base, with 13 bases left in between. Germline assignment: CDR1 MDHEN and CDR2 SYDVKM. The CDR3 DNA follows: TGTGCCAGTAAGGAGTCGAGTTCCTACGAGCAGTACGTC. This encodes CASKESSSYEQYV.